The clone carrying this T cell receptor (beta chain) was seen only once. This record belongs to a study of T cell changes during pregnancy in multiple sclerosis. Trimming took 8 bases from V and 4 from J, leaving 6 bases between them. This CDR3 spans 11 amino acids. Germline CDR1 is MGHDK and CDR2 is SYGVNS. Assay: immunoSEQ multiplex PCR; the TCRdb copy retains only in-frame clones and omits some. The sample has about 92,000 clones; 85% to 95% are singletons. The sequences come from peripheral blood, collected in the first trimester of pregnancy. The V gene is TRBV25-1, the J gene TRBJ1-3; D uncertain. This TCR was sampled from a female donor with multiple sclerosis, enrolled in a pregnancy study. The CDR3 loop reads CASRTGNTIYF. CDR3 coding DNA: TGTGCCAGCCGAACAGGAAACACCATATATTTT.